This T cell receptor (beta chain) was identified in a study of post-analysis software for immune sequencing data. As for the study in general: Disease courses included relapsing-remitting, secondary progressive and progressive-relapsing multiple sclerosis.

Study-level points and caveats: People with multiple sclerosis had a significantly lower normalized Chao1 diversity than controls did.

The TCR beta cDNA libraries contained unique molecular identifiers. Input populations of 1 to 10 million T cells gave rise to around 480,000 cDNA molecules. TCRdb processed the PCR reads anew with MiXCR; each CDR3 protein has one entry. The sample has roughly 540,000 distinct CDR3 sequences, around 34% seen once; the top ten hold about 6%. In the case of this clonotype: Its cognate antigen is unknown.

Sequenced sample: blood. The TCR comes from a girl younger than 18 with multiple sclerosis.

The chain's CDR3 is CASRGTTNYGYTF. Here the CDR3 DNA reads TGTGCCAGCAGAGGGACAACCAACTATGGCTACACCTTC. V and J are TRBV11-2 and TRBJ1-2, with a weak D call TRBD1 (6 bases). Germline values: CDR1 SGHAT, CDR2 FQNNGV. V was shortened by 6 bases and J by 2 bases, with 10 bases between the two germline ends. CDR3 size: 13 residues.